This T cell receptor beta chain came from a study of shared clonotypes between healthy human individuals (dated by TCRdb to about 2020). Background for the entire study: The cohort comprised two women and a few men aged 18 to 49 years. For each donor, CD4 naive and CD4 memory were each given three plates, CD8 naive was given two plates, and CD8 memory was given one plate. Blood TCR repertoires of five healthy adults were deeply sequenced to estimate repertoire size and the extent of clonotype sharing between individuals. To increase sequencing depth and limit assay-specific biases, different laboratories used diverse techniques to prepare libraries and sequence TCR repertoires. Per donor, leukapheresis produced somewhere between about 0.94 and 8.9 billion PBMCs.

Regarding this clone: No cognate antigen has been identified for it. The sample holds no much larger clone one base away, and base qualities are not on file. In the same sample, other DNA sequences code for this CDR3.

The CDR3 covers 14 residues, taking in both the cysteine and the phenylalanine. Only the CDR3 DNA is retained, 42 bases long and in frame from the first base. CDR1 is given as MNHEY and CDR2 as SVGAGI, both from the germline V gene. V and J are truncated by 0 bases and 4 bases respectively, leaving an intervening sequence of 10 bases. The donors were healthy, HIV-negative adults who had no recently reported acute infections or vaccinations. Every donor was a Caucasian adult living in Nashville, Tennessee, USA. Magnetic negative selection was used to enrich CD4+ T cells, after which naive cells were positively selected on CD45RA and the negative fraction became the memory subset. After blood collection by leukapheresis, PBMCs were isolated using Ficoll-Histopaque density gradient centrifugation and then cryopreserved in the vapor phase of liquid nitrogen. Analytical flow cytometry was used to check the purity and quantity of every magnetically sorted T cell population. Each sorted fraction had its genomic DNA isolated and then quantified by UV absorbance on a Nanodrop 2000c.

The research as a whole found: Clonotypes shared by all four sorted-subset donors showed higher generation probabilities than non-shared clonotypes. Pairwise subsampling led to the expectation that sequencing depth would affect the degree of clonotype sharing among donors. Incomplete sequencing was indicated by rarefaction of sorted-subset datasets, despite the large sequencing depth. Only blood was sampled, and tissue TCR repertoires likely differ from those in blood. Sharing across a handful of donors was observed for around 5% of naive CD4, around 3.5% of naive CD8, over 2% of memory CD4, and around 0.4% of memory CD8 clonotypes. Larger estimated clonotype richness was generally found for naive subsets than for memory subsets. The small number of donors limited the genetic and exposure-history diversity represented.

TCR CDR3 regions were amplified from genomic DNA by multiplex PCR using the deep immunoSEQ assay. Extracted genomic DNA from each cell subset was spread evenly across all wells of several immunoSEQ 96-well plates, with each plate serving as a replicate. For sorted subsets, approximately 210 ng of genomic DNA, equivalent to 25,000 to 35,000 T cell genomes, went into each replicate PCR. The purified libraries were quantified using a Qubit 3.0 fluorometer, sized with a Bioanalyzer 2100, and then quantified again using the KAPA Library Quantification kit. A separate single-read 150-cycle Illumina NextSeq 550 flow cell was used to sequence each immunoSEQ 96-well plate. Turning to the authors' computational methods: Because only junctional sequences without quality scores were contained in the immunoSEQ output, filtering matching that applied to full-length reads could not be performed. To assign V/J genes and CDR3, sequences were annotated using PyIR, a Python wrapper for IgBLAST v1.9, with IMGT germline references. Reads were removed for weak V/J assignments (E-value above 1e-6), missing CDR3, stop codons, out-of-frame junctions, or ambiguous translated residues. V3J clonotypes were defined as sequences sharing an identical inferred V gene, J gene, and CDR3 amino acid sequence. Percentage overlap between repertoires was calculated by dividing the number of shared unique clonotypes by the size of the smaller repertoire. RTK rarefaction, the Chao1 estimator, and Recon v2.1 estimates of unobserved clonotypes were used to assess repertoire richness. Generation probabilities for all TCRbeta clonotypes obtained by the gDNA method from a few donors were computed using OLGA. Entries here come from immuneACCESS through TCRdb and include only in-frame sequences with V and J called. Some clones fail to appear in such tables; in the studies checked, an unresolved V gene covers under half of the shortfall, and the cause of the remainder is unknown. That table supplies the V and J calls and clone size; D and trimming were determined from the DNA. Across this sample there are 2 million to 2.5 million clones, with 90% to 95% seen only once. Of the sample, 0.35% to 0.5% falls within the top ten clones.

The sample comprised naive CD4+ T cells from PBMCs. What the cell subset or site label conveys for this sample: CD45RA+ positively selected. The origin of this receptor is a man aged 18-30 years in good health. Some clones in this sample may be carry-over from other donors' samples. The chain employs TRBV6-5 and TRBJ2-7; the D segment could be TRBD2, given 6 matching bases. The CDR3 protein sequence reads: CASSYSIGGYEQYF. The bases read TGTGCCAGCAGTTACTCGATTGGGGGGTACGAGCAGTACTTC.